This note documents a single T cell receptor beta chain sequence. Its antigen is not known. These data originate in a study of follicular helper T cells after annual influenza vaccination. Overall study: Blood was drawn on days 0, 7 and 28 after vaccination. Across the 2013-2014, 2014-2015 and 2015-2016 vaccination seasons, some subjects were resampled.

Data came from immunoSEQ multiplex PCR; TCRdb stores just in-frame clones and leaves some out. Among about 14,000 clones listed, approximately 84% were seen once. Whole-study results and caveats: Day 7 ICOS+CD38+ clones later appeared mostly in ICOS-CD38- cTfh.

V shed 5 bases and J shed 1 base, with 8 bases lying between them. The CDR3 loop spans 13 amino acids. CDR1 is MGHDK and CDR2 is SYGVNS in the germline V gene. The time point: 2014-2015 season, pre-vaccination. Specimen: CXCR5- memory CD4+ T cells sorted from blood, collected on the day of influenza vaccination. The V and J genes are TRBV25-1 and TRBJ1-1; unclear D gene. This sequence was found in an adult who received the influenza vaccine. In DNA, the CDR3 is TGTGCCAGCAGTTGGACGGGGAACACTGAAGCTTTCTTT. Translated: CASSWTGNTEAFF.